The entry below gives a single T cell receptor (beta chain) sequence along with its context. Germline loops: CDR1 SQVTM, CDR2 ANQGSEA. With 6 bases removed from V and 1 base from J, the gap between germline ends came to 26 bases. The CDR3 covers 18 residues. These data are taken from a study of Graves' ophthalmopathy and Graves' hyperthyroidism. Study in general: Being free of ophthalmopathy for 18 months of follow-up defined stable hyperthyroidism.

TCR beta CDR3 amplification used RNA transcripts. In the first round, RT-PCR was carried out with HTBI primers, and a multiplex PCR formed the second round. TCRdb reprocessed the multiplex PCR reads with MiXCR, giving one entry per CDR3 protein. The sample carries over a million distinct CDR3 sequences, approximately 35% recorded once. This TCR was sampled from an adult man with Graves' hyperthyroidism. This chain uses TRBV29-1 with TRBJ2-3; TRBD2 might be the D (10 bases). The sequenced sample was peripheral blood or thyroid tissue (not recorded which). The CDR3 nucleotides read TGCAGCGTACAGGGGGCGCAGGCTAGCGGGAGCGGCACAGATACGCAGTATTTT. Translated: CSVQGAQASGSGTDTQYF.